This T cell receptor beta chain emerged from a study of T cells after yellow fever vaccination. MiXCR was run by TCRdb on the 5' RACE reads, yielding one entry per CDR3 protein. The profile shows 500,000 to 650,000 distinct CDR3 sequences, about a sixth of them singletons. The specimen comprised PBMCs, sampled around 5 days after the first yellow fever vaccination. The sequence derives from a man aged 18 to 29 who received the YFV17D yellow fever vaccine.

CDR3 region: CASSSRRTPNTEAFF. The CDR3 DNA sequence: TGTGCCAGCAGCTCCCGACGGACACCGAACACTGAAGCTTTCTTT. The V call is TRBV7-9, the J call TRBJ1-1, with a tentative D call TRBD1 (5 bases). This CDR3 spans 15 amino acids. Germline V CDR1 and CDR2: SEHNR, FQNEAQ (reference sequence). Deletions cut 4 bases from V and 1 base from J, with 13 bases between.